The clone carrying this TCR beta chain has more than one count but fewer than ten. Assay execution took place at the deep level. Amplification in unsorted PBMC replicate PCRs started from 300 ng DNA, which equals some 30,000 T cell genomes. Generated by immunoSEQ multiplex PCR, the TCRdb table keeps only in-frame clones and is missing some. The repertoire includes 450,000 to 500,000 clones, around four fifths of them detected once, and around 12% sits in the top ten. The V end lost 6 bases, the J end lost 1 base, and 15 bases lay between the germline ends. Germline assignment: CDR1 SGHAT and CDR2 FQNNGV. The CDR3 is 16 amino acids. This record comes from a study of shared clonotypes between healthy human individuals. Caucasian adults living in Nashville, Tennessee, provided all samples. Genomic DNA, for the unsorted samples, came from roughly 94 million PBMCs.

The sequence derives from a woman between 40 and 50 years old in good health. Some clones in this sample may be carry-over from other donors' samples. The chain carries TRBV11-2 and TRBJ2-2, with unresolved D. The sample was PBMCs. DNA for the CDR3: TGTGCCAGCAGTGATTCCAGGCGAAGGAACACCGGGGAGCTGTTTTTT. It is translated as CASSDSRRRNTGELFF.